The source of this TCR beta chain is a study of regulatory T cells in long-lasting Graves disease. As to time point: newly diagnosed GD, antithyroid drugs for less than 3 months. PBMC-extracted RNA yielded the TCR library. The CDR3 consists of 13 residues. Germline CDR1 and CDR2: SGHRS and YFSETQ. Trimming stripped 4 bases from V and 6 bases from J, with 12 bases between. CDR3 regions were amplified by Arm-PCR using iRepertoire HTBI primers to build TCR beta libraries. TCRdb re-analysed the multiplex PCR reads in MiXCR, keeping a single row per CDR3 protein. In the table there are 530,000 or so distinct CDR3 sequences, roughly 14% of which are singletons. Overall study findings and caveats: Favoring TRBV28, TRBJ1-2 and TRBJ2-5 was a feature seen in persistent disease.

This clonotype was recorded many times. Antigen specificity is unknown. These sequences were also reported in another study, on T cells in Graves' hyperthyroidism and ophthalmopathy. That paper adds: First-round RT-PCR with HTBI primers amplified the TCR CDR3 region.

Sequenced material: peripheral blood mononuclear cells (PBMCs), taken at new diagnosis, from a patient treated with antithyroid drugs. The TCR originated in a young man with Graves disease. The V gene is TRBV5-1, the J gene TRBJ2-3; D possibly uses TRBD1 or TRBD2 (5 bases each). CDR3: CASSAQGRDTQYF. For the CDR3, the DNA is TGCGCCAGCAGCGCTCAGGGACGCGATACGCAGTATTTT.